This T cell receptor beta chain was recovered during a study of T cells after yellow fever vaccination. From the 5' RACE reads, TCRdb called clonotypes with MiXCR, one entry per CDR3 protein. The data hold 300,000 to 400,000 distinct CDR3 sequences, with about 6% observed a single time. Looked up from germline, CDR1 is SGHTA and CDR2 is FQGNSA. This CDR3 has 14 amino acids. V was shortened by 5 bases and J by 1 base, with 11 bases between the two germline ends. The sequences come from PBMCs, collected 5 days after the yellow fever booster vaccination. This clonotype was sampled from a young man who received the YFV17D yellow fever vaccine. The chain is built from TRBV7-2 and TRBJ1-2, with D uncertain. CDR3 region: CASSHGRDNYGYTF. CDR3 bases: TGTGCCAGCAGCCACGGACGGGATAACTATGGCTACACCTTC.